Below are 27 T cell receptor beta chains sequenced from a single sample in a study of cytomegalovirus exposure and HLA in healthy donors. Here immunoSEQ multiplex PCR was the method, and the copy in TCRdb shows in-frame clones only, minus some. This table has some 270,000 clones, 70% to 90% appearing once. The specimen sequenced was PBMCs. These receptors were collected from a woman aged 18-29 years in good health and CMV-seronegative.

The chain combines TRBV27 with TRBJ2-7; possible D gene TRBD1, 5 bases. The CDR3 has 18 residues. The germline gives CDR1 MNHEY, CDR2 SMNVEV (reference sequence). V was shortened by 6 bases and J by 0 bases, with 24 bases between the two germline ends. CDR3 nucleotide sequence: TGTGCCAGCAGCCCTTCCCGGCAGGGCCCTATTACCTCCTACGAGCAGTACTTC. Amino acids: CASSPSRQGPITSYEQYF.

The chain joins TRBV9 to TRBJ2-1; 8 bases are shared with TRBD2. The trim removed 6 bases at V and 4 bases at J, leaving 6 bases unmatched. From germline, CDR1 is SGDLS and CDR2 YYNGEE. The CDR3 runs to 14 residues. The CDR3 spells CASTGASGYNEQFF. DNA for the CDR3: TGTGCCAGCACCGGGGCTAGCGGGTACAATGAGCAGTTCTTC. Based on the CDR3 plus reference TRBV9 and TRBJ2-1, the full variable domain is DSGVTQTPKHLITATGQRVTLRCSPRSGDLSVYWYQQSLDQGLQFLIQYYNGEERAKGNILERFSAQQFPDLHSELNLSSLELGDSALYFCASTGASGYNEQFFGPGTRLTVL.

The V gene is TRBV7-9, the J gene TRBJ1-2; D ambiguous. Germline CDR1 SEHNR, CDR2 FQNEAQ (reference sequence). V was pared by 2 bases and J by 8 bases, with 12 bases between. The CDR3 covers 13 residues. The CDR3: CASSLFPSRGYTF. The DNA for the CDR3 is TGTGCCAGCAGCTTATTTCCTTCGCGCGGCTACACCTTC.

The V gene is TRBV14, the J gene TRBJ1-2; 10 bases map to TRBD1. There are 16 residues in the CDR3. CDR1 is SGHDN and CDR2 is FVKESK in the germline V gene. V trimming: 3 bases; J trimming: 2 bases; junction bases outside the gene matches: 6. The CDR3 loop reads CASSQGTGALNYGYTF. CDR3 in DNA: TGTGCCAGCAGCCAGGGGACAGGGGCACTCAACTATGGCTACACCTTC.

This clone was seen a few times. The CDR3, as DNA: TGTGCCAGCAGTTACCTGGCAGGGGACAATCAGCCCCAGCATTTT. This translates into CASSYLAGDNQPQHF. This chain links TRBV6-5 with TRBJ1-5, with D perhaps matching TRBD1 (6 bases). Per the germline V gene, CDR1 is MNHEY and CDR2 is SVGAGI. This CDR3 contains 15 residues. The V end lost 2 bases, the J end lost 3 bases, and 11 bases lay between the germline ends.

The rearrangement joins TRBV11-3 to TRBJ2-2, with D perhaps matching TRBD2 (5 bases). V lost 4 bases and J lost 0, with 12 bases in between. The CDR3 runs to 16 residues. Germline values: CDR1 SGHNT, CDR2 YENEEA. The CDR3 protein is CASSSGRRTNTGELFF. CDR3 in DNA: TGTGCCAGCAGCTCTGGGCGGAGGACGAACACCGGGGAGCTGTTTTTT.

This clone was counted a single time. The rearrangement links TRBV29-1 to TRBJ2-1, with unresolved D. The CDR3 loop spans 12 amino acids. Per the germline V gene, CDR1 is SQVTM and CDR2 is ANQGSEA. V was clipped by 7 bases and J by 9 bases, with 16 bases between them. CDR3 sequence: CSAAKLPVEQFF. CDR3 nucleotides: TGCAGCGCCGCGAAGCTACCGGTTGAGCAGTTCTTC.

The J gene is TRBJ1-2, the V gene TRBV29-1, with a possible D match to TRBD1 (6 bases). The CDR3 sequence is 15 residues long. The V gene lost 0 bases and the J gene lost 0 bases, with 11 bases spanning the gap. CDR1 and CDR2 (germline): SQVTM, ANQGSEA. In DNA, the CDR3 is TGCAGCGTTGAAGATTTCAGGGGAACTAACTATGGCTACACCTTC. Translation gives CSVEDFRGTNYGYTF.

This CDR3 is CASSWAGGEFPTDTQYF. The CDR3 nucleotides are TGTGCCAGCAGTTGGGCGGGGGGGGAATTCCCCACAGATACGCAGTATTTT. The chain links TRBV6-4 to TRBJ2-3; TRBD2 aligns across 9 bases. Germline CDR1 and CDR2: MRHNA and SNTAGT. J was trimmed by 2 bases and V by 5 bases; bases with no gene match: 11. CDR3 length equals 17 residues.

This sequence joins TRBV5-4 and TRBJ2-6; D is ambiguous. V shed 7 bases and J shed 1 base, with 6 bases lying between them. CDR1 and CDR2 from the germline V gene are SGHNT and YYREEE (reference sequence). The CDR3 is 13 amino acids. The CDR3 DNA follows: TGTGCCAGCGGAGCTTCTGGGGCCAACGTCCTGACTTTC. It is translated as CASGASGANVLTF. Complete variable domain (other parts from reference TRBV5-4 and TRBJ2-6): ETGVTQSPTHLIKTRGQQVTLRCSSQSGHNTVSWYQQALGQGPQFIFQYYREEENGRGNFPPRFSGLQFPNYSSELNVNALELDDSALYLCASGASGANVLTFGAGSRLTVL.

The chain combines TRBV11-3 with TRBJ1-1; no clear D gene. Per the germline V gene, CDR1 is SGHNT and CDR2 is YENEEA. The CDR3 runs to 11 residues. Between the trimmed V and J ends, which lost 5 bases and 4 bases, there was a span of 5 bases. This CDR3 is CASSLVTEAFF. In DNA form, the CDR3 reads TGTGCCAGCAGCCTCGTCACTGAAGCTTTCTTT.

The J gene is TRBJ1-5, the V gene TRBV4-3; TRBD1 is a possible D gene (6 bases). Germline values: CDR1 LGHNA, CDR2 YSLEER. The CDR3 is made up of 15 amino acids. Trimming removed 0 bases at V and 3 bases at J, with 9 bases between. This CDR3 is CASSQDGGANQPQHF. CDR3 coding DNA: TGCGCCAGCAGCCAAGATGGGGGGGCCAATCAGCCCCAGCATTTT.

The V and J genes are TRBV19 and TRBJ2-7; TRBD1 matches at 7 bases. CDR3 size: 14 residues. Trimming removed 2 bases from V and 3 bases from J; junction bases left unmatched: 4. Looked up from germline, CDR1 is LNHDA and CDR2 is SQIVND (reference sequence). CDR3 region: CASSITGVHYEQYF. The DNA for the CDR3 is TGTGCCAGTAGTATAACAGGGGTCCACTACGAGCAGTACTTC.

This rearrangement joins TRBV5-1 to TRBJ2-3; TRBD1 matches 7 bases. CDR1 and CDR2 from the germline V gene are SGHRS and YFSETQ. This CDR3 is 12 amino acids long. Trimming removed 6 bases from V and 4 bases from J; junction bases left unmatched: 2. CDR3 nucleotide sequence: TGCGCCAGCACCCAGGGGGCAGATACGCAGTATTTT. Translated, it gives CASTQGADTQYF.

This clone has just one count. The chain is built from TRBV28 and TRBJ1-6; TRBD1 might be the D (5 bases). The CDR3 extends over 17 amino acids. Trimming took 4 bases from V and 3 from J, leaving 16 bases between them. The germline gives CDR1 MDHEN, CDR2 SYDVKM. The CDR3 nucleotides read TGTGCCAGCAGTTCGCCTGTAGGAGACAGCTATAATTCACCCCTCCACTTT. Translation gives CASSSPVGDSYNSPLHF.

This clone has a handful of counts. The CDR3 DNA sequence: TGTGCCAGCGCTAGGGAGGCCGGGAATGAGCAGTTCTTC. Protein: CASAREAGNEQFF. The chain uses TRBV27 and TRBJ2-1; tentatively, D is TRBD2 (6 bases). V was clipped by 8 bases and J by 7 bases, with 15 bases between them. Germline CDR1 MNHEY, CDR2 SMNVEV (reference sequence). The CDR3 is made up of 13 amino acids.

The J gene is TRBJ2-3, the V gene TRBV29-1; TRBD2 matches at 7 bases. CDR3 length: 13 residues. Germline V lookup: CDR1 SQVTM, CDR2 ANQGSEA. The trim removed 4 bases at V and 3 bases at J, leaving 4 bases unmatched. For the CDR3, the DNA is TGCAGCGTTGCGGGAGGCTTAACAGATACGCAGTATTTT. Translating it yields CSVAGGLTDTQYF.

The genes are TRBV19 and TRBJ1-1; D is uncertain. The germline CDR1 and CDR2 sequences are LNHDA and SQIVND (reference sequence). Trimming took 6 bases from V and 0 from J, leaving 8 bases between them. This CDR3 spans 13 amino acids. CDR3 loop: CASSSQMNTEAFF. As DNA, the CDR3 is TGTGCCAGTAGCAGTCAGATGAACACTGAAGCTTTCTTT.

J is TRBJ2-7 and V is TRBV4-2; TRBD2 aligns across 14 bases. The ends lost 4 bases at V and 4 bases at J; junction bases unmatched: 3. The germline V gene encodes CDR1 LGHNA and CDR2 YNFKEQ. The CDR3 is 15 amino acids. CDR3 nucleotides: TGTGCCAGCAGCCCTCGACTAGCGGGAGGGTACGAGCAGTACTTC. This gives the protein CASSPRLAGGYEQYF.

The rearrangement uses TRBV18 and TRBJ2-7, with D possibly matching TRBD2 (5 bases). Germline assignment: CDR1 KGHSH and CDR2 LQKENI. CDR3 length: 12 amino acids. Trimming shortened V by 2 bases and J by 5 bases, and 7 bases separated the two germline ends. The CDR3 nucleotides are TGTGCCAGCTCACCAATCGGGGACGAGCAGTACTTC. Translation: CASSPIGDEQYF. Together with reference TRBV18 and TRBJ2-7, the CDR3 gives the full variable domain: NAGVMQNPRHLVRRRGQEARLRCSPMKGHSHVYWYRQLPEEGLKFMVYLQKENIIDESGMPKERFSAEFPKEGPSILRIQQVVRGDSAAYFCASSPIGDEQYFGPGTRLTVT.

The chain uses TRBV7-3 and TRBJ1-1; no firm D call. Between the trimmed V and J ends, which lost 1 base and 3 bases, there was a span of 9 bases. Germline assignment: CDR1 SGHTA and CDR2 FQGTGA. The CDR3 consists of 14 residues. CDR3 amino acids: CASSLMRVDTEAFF. Here the CDR3 DNA reads TGTGCCAGCAGCTTAATGAGGGTGGACACTGAAGCTTTCTTT. The full variable domain, completed using reference TRBV7-3 and TRBJ1-1, is GAGVSQTPSNKVTEKGKYVELRCDPISGHTALYWYRQSLGQGPEFLIYFQGTGAADDSGLPNDRFFAVRPEGSVSTLKIQRTERGDSAVYLCASSLMRVDTEAFFGQGTRLTVV.

V is TRBV21-1 and J is TRBJ1-1. TRBV21-1 is reported as a pseudogene. This CDR3 is 17 amino acids long. The CDR3 coding sequence is TGTGCCAGCATCGGGCCCGAGGGGGGGCTGATGAACACTGAAGCTTTCTTT. Amino acids: CASIGPEGGLMNTEAFF.

This chain connects TRBV19 to TRBJ2-7; D uncertain. The CDR3 length is 15 residues. Trimming pared 0 bases from V and 3 bases from J, leaving 12 bases between. CDR1 and CDR2 from the germline V gene are LNHDA and SQIVND (reference sequence). CDR3 loop: CASSIEFQVYYEQYF. The CDR3, as DNA: TGTGCCAGTAGTATAGAGTTCCAGGTTTACTACGAGCAGTACTTC.

The chain couples TRBV30 to TRBJ1-2, with D unresolved. The CDR3 has 12 residues. CDR1 GTSNPN and CDR2 SVGIG come from the germline V gene (reference sequence). Trimming stripped 0 bases from V and 8 bases from J, with 10 bases between. The CDR3 DNA reads as TGTGCCTGGAGTGTTTCAGGTGTAGGCTACACCTTC. Translating gives CAWSVSGVGYTF.

The CDR3 nucleotides are TGTGCCAGCAGCTTAAATAGGGGCCTGCCCTACTATGGCTACACCTTC. It codes for CASSLNRGLPYYGYTF. The rearrangement joins TRBV7-9 to TRBJ1-2; possibly TRBD1 for D (5 bases). This CDR3 has 16 amino acids. Germline CDR1 SEHNR, CDR2 FQNEAQ (reference sequence). V dropped 2 bases and J dropped 3 bases, with 16 bases sitting between them.

The rearrangement uses TRBV5-1 and TRBJ1-6; 10 nucleotides line up with TRBD1. V gave up 2 bases and J gave up 7 bases; unmatched junction bases: 3. The length of the CDR3 is 15 residues. Germline V gives CDR1 SGHRS, CDR2 YFSETQ. CDR3 sequence reads: CASSLGTGENSPLHF. The DNA of the CDR3 is TGCGCCAGCAGCTTAGGGACAGGGGAGAATTCACCCCTCCACTTT.

On this clone: The same CDR3 also results from other DNA sequences found in this sample. This chain joins TRBV5-1 and TRBJ1-5; TRBD1 matches at 7 bases. CDR1 and CDR2 from the germline V gene are SGHRS and YFSETQ. The length of the CDR3 is 14 residues. Losses at the gene ends were 4 bases for V and 4 bases for J; bases not matched to a gene: 5. The CDR3 coding sequence is TGCGCCAGCAGCCCCGGACAGGAGAATCAGCCCCAGCATTTT. Translated, it gives CASSPGQENQPQHF.